The TCR beta chain described here comes from a study of shared clonotypes between healthy human individuals (dated by TCRdb to the early 2020s). Some background on the complete study: A few men and two women, aged 18 to 49 years, made up the cohort. Per donor, leukapheresis produced somewhere between about 0.94 and 10 billion PBMCs. Libraries were prepared and TCR repertoires were sequenced by different laboratories using diverse techniques, in order to increase sequencing depth and limit assay-specific biases. For each donor, CD4 naive and CD4 memory were each run on three plates, CD8 naive on two plates, and CD8 memory on one plate. Blood TCR repertoires of 5 or 6 healthy adults were deeply sequenced to estimate repertoire size and the extent of clonotype sharing between individuals.

A note on this clone: Its antigen has not been determined. No base quality information exists; no much larger clone differs at one position.

General conclusions and limits of the study: When a handful of donors were compared, the shared fraction of clonotypes was about 5.5% for naive CD4, around 4% for naive CD8, 2.3% for memory CD4, and roughly 0.4% for memory CD8. Higher generation probabilities were observed for clonotypes shared by all four sorted-subset donors than for non-shared clonotypes. Incomplete sequencing was indicated by rarefaction of sorted-subset datasets, despite the large sequencing depth. Only blood was sampled, and tissue TCR repertoires likely differ from those in blood. The genetic and exposure-history diversity represented was limited by the small number of donors. Naive subsets generally had larger estimated clonotype richness than memory subsets did. Based on pairwise subsampling, the degree of clonotype sharing among donors was expected to be affected by sequencing depth.

The donors were healthy, HIV-negative adults with no recently reported acute infections or vaccinations. Every donor was a Caucasian adult living in Nashville, Tennessee, USA. CD4+ T cells were enriched through magnetic negative selection, after which naive cells were positively selected on CD45RA and the remaining negative fraction served as the memory subset. Blood was obtained by leukapheresis, after which PBMCs were separated by Ficoll-Histopaque density gradient centrifugation and cryopreserved in liquid nitrogen vapor phase. Purity and quantity of every magnetically sorted T cell population were checked by analytical flow cytometry. Each sorted fraction had its genomic DNA isolated and then quantified by UV absorbance on a Nanodrop 2000c. Using the deep immunoSEQ assay, TCR CDR3 regions were amplified from genomic DNA by multiplex PCR. Genomic DNA extracted from each cell subset was distributed evenly over all wells of several immunoSEQ 96-well plates, and each plate served as one replicate. For sorted subsets, about 200 ng genomic DNA, equal to about 30,000 T cell genomes, was loaded into each replicate PCR. Purified libraries were measured with a Qubit 3.0 fluorometer, size-checked on a Bioanalyzer 2100, and measured again with the KAPA Library Quantification kit. Every immunoSEQ 96-well plate was sequenced on a separate single-read 150-cycle Illumina NextSeq 550 flow cell. Processing in the source paper ran as follows. Because the immunoSEQ output held only junctional sequences and lacked quality scores, the filtering could not match the filtering applied to full-length reads. Sequences were annotated with PyIR, a Python wrapper for IgBLAST v1.9, using IMGT germline references to assign V/J genes and CDR3. Reads with weak V/J assignments (E-value above 1e-6), missing CDR3, stop codons, out-of-frame junctions, or ambiguous translated residues were removed. V3J clonotypes were defined as sequences sharing the same inferred V gene, J gene, and CDR3 amino acid sequence. Percentage overlap between repertoires was computed as shared unique clonotypes divided by the size of the smaller repertoire. Richness of each repertoire was evaluated using RTK rarefaction, the Chao1 estimator, and Recon v2.1 estimates of unobserved clonotypes. OLGA was used to compute generation probabilities for all TCRbeta clonotypes that the gDNA method yielded from a handful of donors. In its TCRdb copy, this immuneACCESS table keeps in-frame sequences only and misses some clones. Where compared with another copy, unresolved V genes explain less than half of these, and the others have no known cause. That table supplies the V and J calls and clone size; D and trimming were determined from the DNA. The sample table holds some 1,100,000 clones, of which approximately 80% were seen once. The top ten clonotypes cover 0.52% of the sample.

The CDR3 covers 17 residues, taking in both the cysteine and the phenylalanine. Only the CDR3 DNA stays, 51 bases, in frame from base 1. Trimming leaves V shorter by 4 bases and J shorter by 3 bases, with the junction holding 13 bases beyond the gene matches. Per the germline V gene, SGDLS is the CDR1 and YYNGEE is the CDR2. Sequenced: memory CD4+ T cells from PBMCs. Read against the paper, the sample's cell subset or site label means: CD45RA-negative fraction. The chain was built from TRBV9 and TRBJ2-7, with 10 bases in between that match TRBD2. This TCR was sampled from a man younger than 35 in good health. Some clones in this sample may be carry-over from other donors' samples. Here is the DNA: TGTGCCAGCAGCCCCTCCGCTGGACTAGCGGCGAGCTACGAGCAGTACTTC. Its protein is CASSPSAGLAASYEQYF.